These 30 T cell receptor beta chains were sequenced from one sample in a study of blood T cell repertoires in COVID-19. Sequencing used immunoSEQ multiplex PCR; TCRdb keeps in-frame clones, though not all of them. The sample lists approximately 190,000 clones; around nine tenths were seen once. Material for sequencing was peripheral blood. These TCRs come from a woman aged 40 to 55 who had recovered from COVID-19.

V gene TRBV11-3 combines with J gene TRBJ2-7, with a possible D match to TRBD1 (6 bases). V lost 5 bases and J lost 5, with 16 bases in between. CDR3 length equals 14 residues. Germline V gene lookup returns CDR1 SGHNT and CDR2 YENEEA. The CDR3, as DNA: TGTGCCAGCAGCCATAACCGGGACACCAACGAGCAGTACTTC. It is translated as CASSHNRDTNEQYF.

The rearrangement links TRBV6-2 or TRBV6-3 to TRBJ2-7, with D perhaps matching TRBD2 (6 bases). Trimming removed 6 bases from V and 2 bases from J, with 8 bases in between. CDR1 is MNHEY and CDR2 is SVGEGT in the germline V gene. This CDR3 has 12 residues. CDR3 in amino acids: CASSQRAYEQYF. CDR3 DNA: TGTGCCAGCAGCCAGCGGGCCTACGAGCAGTACTTC.

The rearrangement uses TRBV29-1 and TRBJ1-3; TRBD1 is a possible D gene (5 bases). V gave up 5 bases and J gave up 0 bases, with 11 bases separating them. This CDR3 is 14 amino acids long. Germline values: CDR1 SQVTM, CDR2 ANQGSEA. This CDR3 reads CSVMHRLSGNTIYF. CDR3 nucleotide sequence: TGCAGCGTTATGCACAGGCTCTCTGGAAACACCATATATTTT.

The chain carries TRBV5-1 and TRBJ2-5, with 8 positions matching TRBD1. The germline V gene encodes CDR1 SGHRS and CDR2 YFSETQ. V lost 5 bases, J lost 5 bases, and 5 bases stayed unmatched. The CDR3 length is 13 residues. DNA for the CDR3: TGCGCCAGCAGACACCGGGACAGGGAGACCCAGTACTTC. Translated: CASRHRDRETQYF.

V and J are TRBV27 and TRBJ2-3; the match to TRBD1 covers 7 bases. The CDR3 runs 14 residues. Germline V gene data show CDR1 as MNHEY and CDR2 as SMNVEV (reference sequence). Unmatched junction bases numbered 10, after V lost 5 bases and J lost 8 bases. The CDR3 loop is CASSLTGAASTQYF. In DNA, the CDR3 is TGTGCCAGCAGTCTTACAGGGGCAGCGAGTACGCAGTATTTT.

The genes are TRBV9 and TRBJ2-5; 13 bases match TRBD2. Germline CDR1 reads SGDLS; CDR2 reads YYNGEE. Germline trimming cut 0 bases from V and 5 bases from J; bases unmatched to any gene: 4. This CDR3 contains 16 residues. Here the CDR3 reads CASSVGTSGSPETQYF. CDR3 in DNA: TGTGCCAGCAGCGTAGGGACTAGCGGGAGTCCCGAGACCCAGTACTTC.

The genes are TRBV6-5 and TRBJ1-1; D not certain. This CDR3 is built from 14 residues. V lost 7 bases and J 3 bases, leaving 15 bases between the germline ends. CDR1 is MNHEY, CDR2 SVGAGI, per germline. CDR3 in DNA: TGTGCCAGCACCCCCGGGCGGGTCTACACTGAAGCTTTCTTT. As protein: CASTPGRVYTEAFF.

J is TRBJ2-1 and V is TRBV5-4; D unresolved. There are 13 residues in the CDR3. V was pared by 1 base and J by 6 bases, with 8 bases between. Germline V CDR1 and CDR2: SGHNT, YYREEE (reference sequence). The CDR3 coding sequence is TGTGCCAGCAGCTTGCGACACACCAATGAGCAGTTCTTC. Translation gives CASSLRHTNEQFF.

The chain is built from TRBV10-3 and TRBJ2-7; D perhaps matches TRBD1 (6 bases). This CDR3 is 14 amino acids long. Germline CDR1 ENHRY, CDR2 SYGVKD. V was shortened by 2 bases and J by 5 bases, with 13 bases between the two germline ends. CDR3 DNA sequence: TGTGCCATCAGTGAGGTGGGGGCGCCCGACGAGCAGTACTTC. Protein sequence: CAISEVGAPDEQYF.

The chain uses TRBV11-2 and TRBJ2-1; D ambiguous. With 2 bases removed from V and 6 bases from J, the gap between germline ends came to 11 bases. CDR3 size: 14 residues. Germline CDR1 and CDR2: SGHAT and FQNNGV. CDR3: CASSLSFTSNEQFF. DNA for the CDR3: TGTGCCAGCAGCTTAAGTTTCACCAGCAATGAGCAGTTCTTC. Full variable domain (remainder filled in from reference TRBV11-2 and TRBJ2-1): EAGVAQSPRYKIIEKRQSVAFWCNPISGHATLYWYQQILGQGPKLLIQFQNNGVVDDSQLPKDRFSAERLKGVDSTLKIQPAKLEDSAVYLCASSLSFTSNEQFFGPGTRLTVL.

The V gene is TRBV7-9, the J gene TRBJ1-1; D gene ambiguous. Germline CDR1 is SEHNR and CDR2 is FQNEAQ (reference sequence). Trimming left V 4 bases short and J 6 bases short, with 12 bases between. The CDR3 extends over 13 amino acids. The CDR3 nucleotides read TGTGCCAGCAGCTCGGCGGTGGTTTCTGAAGCTTTCTTT. Amino acids: CASSSAVVSEAFF.

The sample holds a few counts of this clone. V usage is TRBV19 and J usage is TRBJ1-2; possible D gene TRBD1, 6 bases. The length of the CDR3 is 13 residues. Looked up from germline, CDR1 is LNHDA and CDR2 is SQIVND (reference sequence). The germline V and J ends were trimmed by 6 bases and 1 base, with 9 bases remaining between them. CDR3 nucleotides: TGTGCCAGTAGGAACAGGGATAACTATGGCTACACCTTC. Translating it yields CASRNRDNYGYTF.

The rearrangement links TRBV6-5 to TRBJ2-5; TRBD1 agrees at 9 bases. CDR3 length: 15 residues. J lost 4 bases, V lost 0 bases, and 3 bases had no gene match. Germline V CDR1 and CDR2: MNHEY, SVGAGI. The CDR3 DNA follows: TGTGCCAGCAGTTACTCGGGGACAGGGATAGAGACCCAGTACTTC. Translation gives CASSYSGTGIETQYF.

The rearrangement uses TRBV6-6 and TRBJ1-6; TRBD1 aligns across 7 bases. The length of the CDR3 is 14 residues. V lost 5 bases to trimming and J lost 6 bases; unmatched junction nucleotides: 4. Germline V gene data show CDR1 as MNHNY and CDR2 as SVGAGI (reference sequence). The CDR3 DNA sequence: TGTGCCAGCAGTGAGACAGGGACTAATTCACCCCTCCACTTT. Protein: CASSETGTNSPLHF.

CDR3 amino acids: CASSLINTEAFF. For the CDR3, the DNA is TGTGCCAGCAGTTTAATAAACACTGAAGCTTTCTTT. The chain joins TRBV28 to TRBJ1-1; D gene uncertain. The germline CDR1 and CDR2 sequences are MDHEN and SYDVKM. This CDR3 region has 12 residues. The ends were cut back, 2 bases at V and 2 bases at J, with 3 bases in the middle.

The V gene is TRBV4-3, the J gene TRBJ1-2; D remains ambiguous. Looked up from germline, CDR1 is LGHNA and CDR2 is YSLEER. The CDR3 covers 14 residues. Trimming took off 0 bases at V and 8 bases at J, with 13 bases between the two ends. The CDR3 is CASSQDEDPVGYTF. Written as DNA, the CDR3 is TGCGCCAGCAGCCAAGATGAGGATCCTGTCGGCTACACCTTC.

This sequence joins TRBV5-1 and TRBJ1-2; perhaps TRBD1 as D (6 bases). The CDR3 contains 15 residues. Germline V CDR1 and CDR2: SGHRS, YFSETQ. Trimming removed 3 bases at V and 1 base at J, with 13 bases between. The CDR3 protein is CASSYGTNFNYGYTF. CDR3 DNA: TGCGCCAGCAGCTACGGGACAAATTTTAACTATGGCTACACCTTC. The variable domain in full, completed from reference TRBV5-1 and TRBJ1-2, reads KAGVTQTPRYLIKTRGQQVTLSCSPISGHRSVSWYQQTPGQGLQFLFEYFSETQRNKGNFPGRFSGRQFSNSRSEMNVSTLELGDSALYLCASSYGTNFNYGYTFGSGTRLTVV.

The rearrangement joins TRBV9 to TRBJ2-3, with 9 nucleotides matching TRBD2. Germline V lookup: CDR1 SGDLS, CDR2 YYNGEE. Trimming took 3 bases from V and 5 from J; bases not matched to a gene: 4. This CDR3 has 14 residues. In DNA, the CDR3 is TGTGCCAGCAGCGGGGGACTAGCTGGAGATACGCAGTATTTT. Amino acid sequence: CASSGGLAGDTQYF.

The V call is TRBV28, the J call TRBJ2-6, with 8 bases lining up with TRBD1. Germline V CDR1 and CDR2: MDHEN, SYDVKM. The CDR3 covers 17 residues. V trimming: 6 bases; J trimming: 2 bases; junction bases outside the gene matches: 9. The CDR3 loop is CASSPGTGLPGANVLTF. The CDR3, as DNA: TGTGCCAGCAGCCCCGGGACAGGACTCCCTGGGGCCAACGTCCTGACTTTC.

The V and J genes are TRBV29-1 and TRBJ1-4; no clear D gene. Trimming left V 7 bases short and J 8 bases short, with 17 bases between. Germline V gene lookup returns CDR1 SQVTM and CDR2 ANQGSEA. CDR3 length: 13 residues. The CDR3: CSAWTRWEEKLFF. The CDR3 nucleotides are TGCAGCGCCTGGACTCGATGGGAGGAAAAACTGTTTTTT.

The chain has TRBV5-1 and TRBJ2-5; TRBD2 agrees at 7 bases. CDR3 length equals 15 residues. Looked up from germline, CDR1 is SGHRS and CDR2 is YFSETQ. J was trimmed by 5 bases and V by 5 bases; bases with no gene match: 12. Here the CDR3 reads CASRQTGDGGETQYF. The CDR3, as DNA: TGCGCCAGCAGGCAGACCGGGGACGGGGGGGAGACCCAGTACTTC.

This clone was observed once. This chain uses TRBV9 with TRBJ1-2; 9 bases align to TRBD1. This CDR3 is built from 14 residues. V dropped 3 bases and J dropped 2; count of bases not matched to a gene: 2. CDR1 SGDLS and CDR2 YYNGEE come from the germline V gene. CDR3 residues: CASSAGQGNYGYTF. CDR3 sequence (DNA): TGTGCCAGCAGCGCAGGACAGGGGAACTATGGCTACACCTTC.

This clone was observed once. V and J are TRBV5-1 and TRBJ2-3, with TRBD2 identical over 13 bases. Germline V gene sequence: CDR1 SGHRS, CDR2 YFSETQ. The CDR3 consists of 19 residues. J gave up 4 bases and V 5 bases, and 16 bases lay outside the gene matches. The CDR3: CASSLGLAGDRGSADTQYF. The CDR3 coding sequence is TGCGCCAGCAGTCTAGGACTAGCGGGAGACCGGGGATCAGCAGATACGCAGTATTTT.

The chain has TRBV30 and TRBJ2-1; 7 bases line up with TRBD2. This CDR3 comprises 13 residues. The ends lost 5 bases at V and 2 bases at J; junction bases unmatched: 3. Germline V gene data show CDR1 as GTSNPN and CDR2 as SVGIG (reference sequence). CDR3 protein: CAWATSAYNEQFF. In nucleotides, the CDR3 is TGTGCCTGGGCAACTAGCGCCTACAATGAGCAGTTCTTC.

J is TRBJ2-4 and V is TRBV28; D is uncertain. The CDR3 loop spans 12 amino acids. Between the trimmed V and J ends, which lost 7 bases and 6 bases, there was a span of 10 bases. Germline V lookup: CDR1 MDHEN, CDR2 SYDVKM. The CDR3 spells CASIGSGNIQYF. The CDR3 nucleotides are TGTGCCAGCATCGGGTCGGGAAACATTCAGTACTTC.

V is TRBV28 and J is TRBJ2-7; TRBD1 might be the D (6 bases). The CDR3 has 15 amino acids. With 6 bases removed from V and 6 bases from J, the gap between germline ends came to 21 bases. Germline CDR1 and CDR2: MDHEN and SYDVKM. The CDR3 nucleotides are TGTGCCAGCAGACCGGTGGGGACACTCGCAAGCGAGCAGTACTTC. Protein: CASRPVGTLASEQYF.

The J gene is TRBJ2-3, the V gene TRBV9; 10 nucleotides agree with TRBD2. This CDR3 has 17 amino acids. J lost 0 bases, V lost 4 bases, and 8 bases had no gene match. CDR1 is SGDLS and CDR2 is YYNGEE in the germline V gene. CDR3 protein: CASSQPSGGISTDTQYF. CDR3 in DNA: TGTGCCAGCAGCCAACCTAGCGGGGGAATTAGCACAGATACGCAGTATTTT. The full variable domain, its missing parts supplied by reference TRBV9 and TRBJ2-3, is DSGVTQTPKHLITATGQRVTLRCSPRSGDLSVYWYQQSLDQGLQFLIQYYNGEERAKGNILERFSAQQFPDLHSELNLSSLELGDSALYFCASSQPSGGISTDTQYFGPGTRLTVL.

The chain couples TRBV14 to TRBJ1-2; D is unclear. V dropped 4 bases and J dropped 12 bases, with 21 bases sitting between them. The CDR3 is made up of 14 amino acids. CDR1 is SGHDN, CDR2 FVKESK, per germline. The CDR3 sequence is CASSPLSSGTANTF. CDR3 DNA sequence: TGTGCCAGCAGCCCACTCTCTTCAGGAACAGCAAACACCTTC.

CDR3 sequence reads: CASSPAGEGYGYTF. CDR3 nucleotide sequence: TGTGCCAGCAGCCCGGCGGGGGAGGGCTATGGCTACACCTTC. This rearrangement joins TRBV6-5 to TRBJ1-2; weak D call: TRBD1 (5 bases). V was cut by 6 bases and J by 4 bases, with 15 bases left in between. The V gene's germline CDR1 is MNHEY and CDR2 SVGAGI. CDR3 size: 14 residues.

This chain uses TRBV5-8 with TRBJ2-1; D unclear. V was cut by 0 bases and J by 9 bases, with 13 bases left in between. CDR3 size: 14 residues. Looked up from germline, CDR1 is SGHTS and CDR2 is YDEGEE. CDR3 loop: CASSLVAGPGEQFF. CDR3 DNA sequence: TGTGCCAGCAGCTTGGTGGCAGGCCCCGGTGAGCAGTTCTTC.